The sequence of this T cell receptor (beta chain) was determined in a study of blood T cell repertoires in COVID-19. As for the study in general: PBMCs, B-cell-depleted T cells, or T cells provided the cDNA or gDNA that made up the material.

CDR1 and CDR2 from the germline V gene are SGHDN and FVKESK. V lost 1 base, J lost 3 bases, and 10 bases lay in between. This CDR3 spans 15 amino acids. As originally analysed: For nucleated cells, counts were estimated from reference gene primer amplification. TCRdb's copy holds only in-frame clones and misses some; the assay was immunoSEQ multiplex PCR. V and J calls and clone size are copied from that table; D and trimming were computed from the DNA. Found here are about 300,000 clones, roughly 82% of them singletons; the top ten hold around 1.7%. Input material: peripheral blood. This chain links TRBV14 with TRBJ2-1; possible D gene TRBD1, 7 bases. This receptor was obtained from a woman aged 50 to 60 with acute or convalescent COVID-19. CDR3 DNA sequence: TGTGCCAGCAGCCAAGGGCAGGGGGGCTACAATGAGCAGTTCTTC. Its translation: CASSQGQGGYNEQFF.